These 21 T cell receptor beta chains were sequenced from one sample in a study of OX40 agonist ivuxolimab in advanced cancers. Libraries were prepared by immunoSEQ multiplex PCR; TCRdb keeps only in-frame clonotypes and omits some of them. The sample shows about 43,000 clones, approximately 86% of them seen only once. This specimen was CD4+ or CD8+ T cells sorted from blood, taken in a trial of the OX40 agonist ivuxolimab. All receptors derive from an adult with an advanced solid tumor such as melanoma, head and neck, liver or kidney cancer.

This clone is a singleton in its sample. The V call is TRBV19, the J call TRBJ2-7, with 8 bases aligning to TRBD1. The germline V gene encodes CDR1 LNHDA and CDR2 SQIVND (reference sequence). Unmatched junction bases numbered 2, after V lost 6 bases and J lost 1 base. The CDR3 length is 13 residues. For the CDR3, the DNA is TGTGCCAGTAGCGGACAGGGTTCCTACGAGCAGTACTTC. Its translation is CASSGQGSYEQYF.

The chain carries TRBV10-3 and TRBJ2-1; TRBD2 aligns across 8 bases. CDR1 ENHRY and CDR2 SYGVKD come from the germline V gene. CDR3 length equals 16 residues. V shed 2 bases and J 0 bases; nucleotides not matched to a gene: 3. The CDR3, as DNA: TGTGCCATCAGTGAGGGCCTAGCGGGCTCCTACAATGAGCAGTTCTTC. As protein: CAISEGLAGSYNEQFF.

The chain carries TRBV7-2 and TRBJ2-5; 8 bases line up with TRBD2. With V trimmed by 5 bases and J by 0 bases, 8 bases remained unmatched. From germline, CDR1 is SGHTA and CDR2 FQGNSA. This CDR3 region has 16 residues. CDR3 amino acids: CASSPYGRVNQETQYF. CDR3 sequence (DNA): TGTGCCAGCAGCCCCTACGGGAGGGTAAACCAAGAGACCCAGTACTTC.

The chain employs TRBV10-3 and TRBJ2-6; D is perhaps TRBD1 or TRBD2 (5 bases each). Germline loops: CDR1 ENHRY, CDR2 SYGVKD. There are 13 residues in the CDR3. V lost 6 bases to trimming and J lost 3 bases, with 6 bases between them. Written as DNA, the CDR3 is TGTGCCATCAGGGGGGTTGGGGCCAACGTCCTGACTTTC. It is translated as CAIRGVGANVLTF.

The chain carries TRBV6-4 and TRBJ1-5, with D perhaps matching TRBD1 (6 bases). The germline gives CDR1 MRHNA, CDR2 SNTAGT. The CDR3 has 13 residues. V dropped 4 bases and J dropped 4 bases, with 8 bases sitting between them. As DNA, the CDR3 is TGTGCCAGCAGTGTCCAGGGGAATCAGCCCCAGCATTTT. It is translated as CASSVQGNQPQHF.

The chain employs TRBV6-1 and TRBJ2-5, with D tentatively TRBD1 or TRBD2 (5 bases each). V dropped 1 base and J dropped 7 bases, with 16 bases sitting between them. The CDR3 loop spans 15 amino acids. The germline CDR1 and CDR2 sequences are MNHNS and SASEGT. The CDR3 loop is CASSEVSGTGGTQYF. The CDR3 nucleotides read TGTGCCAGCAGTGAAGTATCAGGGACCGGAGGGACCCAGTACTTC.

Here the CDR3 reads CASSDPYTGELFF. The CDR3, as DNA: TGTGCCAGCAGTGACCCGTACACCGGGGAGCTGTTTTTT. V and J are TRBV2 and TRBJ2-2; no firm D call. The V end lost 3 bases, the J end lost 3 bases, and 5 bases lay between the germline ends. This CDR3 has 13 amino acids. CDR1 SNHLY and CDR2 FYNNEI come from the germline V gene.

V gene TRBV28 combines with J gene TRBJ2-3; tentative D call: TRBD2 (6 bases). Germline lookup yields CDR1 MDHEN and CDR2 SYDVKM. The V and J ends lost 8 bases and 2 bases respectively, with 14 bases between them. This CDR3 has 14 residues. The CDR3 reads CASALGGNTDTQYF. CDR3 DNA sequence: TGTGCCAGCGCCCTCGGGGGAAACACAGATACGCAGTATTTT.

This chain links TRBV9 with TRBJ2-3, with TRBD2 matching over 7 bases. Germline V gives CDR1 SGDLS, CDR2 YYNGEE. The CDR3 covers 14 residues. Unmatched junction bases numbered 2, after V lost 4 bases and J lost 0 bases. In DNA form, the CDR3 reads TGTGCCAGCAGCTGGGAGGGAAGCACAGATACGCAGTATTTT. Amino acid sequence: CASSWEGSTDTQYF. Filled out from reference TRBV9 and TRBJ2-3, the complete variable domain reads DSGVTQTPKHLITATGQRVTLRCSPRSGDLSVYWYQQSLDQGLQFLIQYYNGEERAKGNILERFSAQQFPDLHSELNLSSLELGDSALYFCASSWEGSTDTQYFGPGTRLTVL.

The CDR3 nucleotides are TGTGCCATCAGTAAGACTAGCGGGGGCACAGATACGCAGTATTTT. It translates to CAISKTSGGTDTQYF. J is TRBJ2-3 and V is TRBV10-3; 11 bases fit TRBD2. Germline CDR1 ENHRY, CDR2 SYGVKD. The junction had 2 bases not matched to a gene; V was cut back by 5 bases and J by 1 base. The CDR3 is made up of 15 amino acids.

J is TRBJ2-7 and V is TRBV6-1, with D perhaps TRBD1 (6 bases). V was pared by 6 bases and J by 3 bases, with 15 bases between. Germline V gives CDR1 MNHNS, CDR2 SASEGT. The CDR3 is made up of 14 amino acids. CDR3 in DNA: TGTGCCAGCAGCTTGGGACAAGATGACTACGAGCAGTACTTC. It is translated as CASSLGQDDYEQYF.

The chain combines TRBV2 with TRBJ2-2, with D maybe TRBD1 (7 bases). The ends were cut back, 8 bases at V and 6 bases at J, with 22 bases in the middle. The CDR3 totals 16 residues. Germline CDR1 is SNHLY and CDR2 is FYNNEI. CDR3 bases: TGTGCCAGCCTCAGGGATCAGGGGGGTTTTGCCGGGGAGCTGTTTTTT. Translating it yields CASLRDQGGFAGELFF.

J is TRBJ2-7 and V is TRBV19; TRBD2 matches 16 bases. The germline V gene encodes CDR1 LNHDA and CDR2 SQIVND (reference sequence). This CDR3 has 19 amino acids. V lost 5 bases to trimming and J lost 2 bases; unmatched junction nucleotides: 12. The CDR3 DNA is TGTGCCAGTAGTCCACCGCCGGGACTAGCGGGAGGGTACGCCTACGAGCAGTACTTC. Protein: CASSPPPGLAGGYAYEQYF.

This sequence joins TRBV19 and TRBJ1-6, with D unresolved. Germline V gives CDR1 LNHDA, CDR2 SQIVND (reference sequence). The length of the CDR3 is 19 residues. Trimming shortened V by 5 bases and J by 0 bases, and 20 bases separated the two germline ends. The CDR3 region has the DNA TGTGCCAGTAGTCCCCAAGAAGGACGGACCAGCTCCTATAATTCACCCCTCCACTTT. Translating it yields CASSPQEGRTSSYNSPLHF.

The rearrangement links TRBV5-1 to TRBJ2-5; a weak D match, TRBD2 (6 bases). Germline assignment: CDR1 SGHRS and CDR2 YFSETQ. Deletions cut 0 bases from V and 4 bases from J, with 16 bases between. The CDR3 is 16 amino acids. In DNA, the CDR3 is TGCGCCAGCAGCTTGGTGGTGTCGGGACTGCGAGAGACCCAGTACTTC. Protein: CASSLVVSGLRETQYF.

The CDR3 bases are TGTGCCATCACGGATACGGGGGCGCGGAACACCGGGGAGCTGTTTTTT. This translates into CAITDTGARNTGELFF. This chain uses TRBV10-3 with TRBJ2-2; D is tentatively TRBD1 or TRBD2 (6 bases each). Germline V CDR1 and CDR2: ENHRY, SYGVKD. This CDR3 comprises 16 residues. Between the trimmed V and J ends, which lost 7 bases and 1 base, there was a span of 16 bases.

V is TRBV7-3 and J is TRBJ1-1, with 9 bases lining up with TRBD1. Germline trimming cut 4 bases from V and 1 base from J; bases unmatched to any gene: 10. The CDR3 extends over 17 amino acids. Germline-derived CDR1 and CDR2 are SGHTA and FQGTGA. The CDR3 loop is CASSSDTGGLRNTEAFF. The CDR3 nucleotides read TGTGCCAGCAGCTCGGACACAGGGGGCTTAAGGAACACTGAAGCTTTCTTT.

This chain joins TRBV27 and TRBJ2-3; D is ambiguous. This CDR3 comprises 13 residues. The V gene's germline CDR1 is MNHEY and CDR2 SMNVEV (reference sequence). Trimming shortened V by 11 bases and J by 1 base, and 13 bases separated the two germline ends. In DNA, the CDR3 is TGTGCCTCTAGTAGTCGGGGCACAGATACGCAGTATTTT. This sequence encodes CASSSRGTDTQYF.

In this sample, this clone turned up once. This chain uses TRBV6-4 with TRBJ1-4; D may be TRBD1 (6 bases). The CDR3 runs 18 residues. The ends were cut back, 4 bases at V and 2 bases at J, with 20 bases in the middle. Germline V gene data show CDR1 as MRHNA and CDR2 as SNTAGT. As DNA, the CDR3 is TGTGCCAGCAGTGGACTTTGGGACACCGGAACGACTAATGAAAAACTGTTTTTT. Translated: CASSGLWDTGTTNEKLFF.

This rearrangement joins TRBV6-5 to TRBJ2-5; no firm D call. Germline V CDR1 and CDR2: MNHEY, SVGAGI. Trimming removed 6 bases at V and 3 bases at J, with 11 bases between. CDR3 size: 13 residues. This CDR3 is CASRPPWEETQYF. CDR3 sequence (DNA): TGTGCCAGCAGACCCCCGTGGGAAGAGACCCAGTACTTC.

The rearrangement links TRBV5-1 to TRBJ2-3; TRBD1 aligns across 7 bases. Looked up from germline, CDR1 is SGHRS and CDR2 is YFSETQ. V shed 3 bases, J shed 2 bases, and the junction held 12 bases outside the gene matches. This CDR3 is built from 17 residues. The CDR3 nucleotides are TGCGCCAGCAGCTCCGCGGGCCCCGGGACAGCCACAGATACGCAGTATTTT. Translation gives CASSSAGPGTATDTQYF.